This record looks at one TCR beta chain sequence and its context. V was pared by 6 bases and J by 0 bases, with 13 bases between. The CDR3 sequence is 15 residues long. Germline V gene lookup returns CDR1 MNHNS and CDR2 SASEGT. This specimen comes from a study of cytomegalovirus exposure and HLA in healthy donors. Across the study: A subsequent analysis stated that the 120 or so validation repertoires were run on the same platform as the roughly 710 first-cohort repertoires.

The protocol was immunoSEQ multiplex PCR, while the TCRdb copy is restricted to in-frame clones and leaves out a portion. The table has under 250,000 clones, 81% seen once. This clonotype originated in a woman younger than 45 in good health and CMV-seronegative. Input material: PBMCs. The chain has TRBV6-1 and TRBJ2-3, with a weak D call TRBD2 (5 bases). CDR3: CASSLTRVSTDTQYF. CDR3 nucleotides: TGTGCCAGCAGCCTCACGCGGGTGAGCACAGATACGCAGTATTTT.